Presented here are 23 T cell receptor beta chains from one specimen sequenced in a study of cytomegalovirus exposure and HLA in healthy donors. It was with 60 Vbeta and 13 Jbeta primers that the PCR ran. Profiled with immunoSEQ multiplex PCR; TCRdb holds only in-frame clones, not every one. The table includes about 64,000 clones, over 75% detected once. Sample: PBMCs. The source is a female donor in good health and CMV-seronegative.

The sample holds one count of this clone. The genes are TRBV9 and TRBJ2-6; 7 nucleotides align to TRBD1. The CDR3 length is 18 residues. Germline CDR1 and CDR2: SGDLS and YYNGEE. V was clipped by 0 bases and J by 0 bases; unmatched bases: 6. The CDR3 bases are TGTGCCAGCAGCGTAGGCCGGGACAGATCCTCTGGGGCCAACGTCCTGACTTTC. Translating gives CASSVGRDRSSGANVLTF.

CDR3 loop: CASSPKAGLGDEQYF. In DNA form, the CDR3 reads TGTGCCAGCAGTCCAAAAGCGGGACTTGGAGACGAGCAGTACTTC. This chain joins TRBV6-5 and TRBJ2-7; TRBD2 agrees at 7 bases. The CDR3 extends over 15 amino acids. CDR1 is MNHEY, CDR2 SVGAGI, per germline. J gave up 5 bases and V 5 bases, and 12 bases lay outside the gene matches.

This chain joins TRBV19 and TRBJ2-6, with 9 bases fitting TRBD1. After removal of 7 bases from V and 0 bases from J, the junction contained 10 bases not matched to a gene. The length of the CDR3 is 18 residues. Germline loops: CDR1 LNHDA, CDR2 SQIVND (reference sequence). The CDR3 nucleotides are TGTGCCAGTACCAGTACAGGGGGCACGCGCTCTGGGGCCAACGTCCTGACTTTC. Its protein product is CASTSTGGTRSGANVLTF.

This clone was counted only a few times. V usage is TRBV27 and J usage is TRBJ1-2; perhaps TRBD1 as D (6 bases). The CDR3 is 15 residues long. V was shortened by 4 bases and J by 6 bases, with 18 bases between the two germline ends. Germline CDR1 is MNHEY and CDR2 is SMNVEV (reference sequence). CDR3 bases: TGTGCCAGCAGTTCCTCCCCCACCCCAGGGGATGGCTACACCTTC. Its translation: CASSSSPTPGDGYTF.

The V and J genes are TRBV7-3 and TRBJ2-3, with D possibly matching TRBD2 (5 bases). Trimming took 5 bases from V and 5 from J, leaving 11 bases between them. Looked up from germline, CDR1 is SGHTA and CDR2 is FQGTGA. The CDR3 has 13 amino acids. CDR3 nucleotides: TGTGCCAGCAGCCTACTAGAGGGAGATACGCAGTATTTT. Protein: CASSLLEGDTQYF.

The chain couples TRBV10-3 to TRBJ1-2; D is perhaps TRBD1 (5 bases). The CDR3 runs to 18 residues. Trimming cost V 3 bases and J 0 bases, with 20 bases left between them. Germline CDR1 reads ENHRY; CDR2 reads SYGVKD. The CDR3 reads CAISEVNTGGGANYGYTF. DNA for the CDR3: TGTGCCATCAGTGAAGTTAATACAGGCGGAGGGGCTAACTATGGCTACACCTTC.

The chain recombines TRBV5-4 with TRBJ2-7, with D perhaps TRBD1 (6 bases). Germline V gene data show CDR1 as SGHNT and CDR2 as YYREEE (reference sequence). CDR3 length: 15 residues. V lost 4 bases to trimming and J lost 0 bases, with 14 bases between them. CDR3 coding DNA: TGTGCCAGCAGCCGCCGGACAGTGAGCTCCTACGAGCAGTACTTC. Protein sequence: CASSRRTVSSYEQYF.

The V gene is TRBV19, the J gene TRBJ2-5; TRBD1 agrees at 9 bases. Trimming cost V 7 bases and J 7 bases; bases outside gene matches: 10. The CDR3 loop spans 14 amino acids. The germline CDR1 and CDR2 sequences are LNHDA and SQIVND (reference sequence). This chain's CDR3 is CASTGTGSPATQYF. The CDR3 coding sequence is TGTGCCAGTACCGGGACAGGGAGTCCTGCGACCCAGTACTTC.

The chain joins TRBV5-4 to TRBJ2-5, with TRBD2 as a possible D gene (6 bases). This CDR3 contains 17 residues. V was trimmed by 0 bases and J by 5 bases, leaving 20 bases between them. Germline V gene data show CDR1 as SGHNT and CDR2 as YYREEE (reference sequence). The CDR3 coding sequence is TGTGCCAGCAGCTTGGCCCGGGGACTTCCCAGGAGGGAGACCCAGTACTTC. Protein: CASSLARGLPRRETQYF.

This chain joins TRBV7-3 and TRBJ2-1, with TRBD1 matching over 8 bases. In germline, CDR1 is SGHTA, CDR2 FQGTGA. With V trimmed by 4 bases and J by 2 bases, 1 base remained unmatched. The CDR3 has 14 amino acids. The CDR3 DNA follows: TGTGCCAGCAGCTCGGGACAGGCCTACAATGAGCAGTTCTTC. Its translation: CASSSGQAYNEQFF.

The chain carries TRBV19 and TRBJ1-5; 9 bases map to TRBD1. Germline CDR1 is LNHDA and CDR2 is SQIVND (reference sequence). The CDR3 has 16 amino acids. The J segment lost 0 bases and the V segment lost 2 bases, leaving 2 bases of the junction unmatched. The CDR3 nucleotides are TGTGCCAGTAGTATACGGGACAGGGCTAGCAATCAGCCCCAGCATTTT. It specifies CASSIRDRASNQPQHF.

The chain has TRBV6-1 and TRBJ1-1, with D unclear. Germline assignment: CDR1 MNHNS and CDR2 SASEGT. CDR3 length: 14 residues. Trimming took off 4 bases at V and 1 base at J, with 10 bases between the two ends. As DNA, the CDR3 is TGTGCCAGCAGTGCCGTTCAGTGGAACACTGAAGCTTTCTTT. Its protein product is CASSAVQWNTEAFF.

This sequence joins TRBV5-6 and TRBJ2-3; 8 bases agree with TRBD2. This CDR3 is 19 amino acids long. The germline V gene has CDR1 SGHDT and CDR2 YYEEEE. The V and J ends lost 4 bases and 0 bases, in that order; junction bases with no gene match: 16. As DNA, the CDR3 is TGTGCCAGCAGCGCCAGCTGGCGTGCGGGGGGCTTTAGCACAGATACGCAGTATTTT. Amino acids: CASSASWRAGGFSTDTQYF.

The chain's CDR3 is CASRGGFSDEQFF. CDR3 nucleotides: TGTGCCAGCAGGGGGGGGTTTTCGGATGAGCAGTTCTTC. J is TRBJ2-1 and V is TRBV6-1, with TRBD2 matching 7 bases. CDR1 is MNHNS and CDR2 is SASEGT in the germline V gene. The CDR3 consists of 13 residues. V dropped 6 bases and J dropped 8; count of bases not matched to a gene: 7.

The chain couples TRBV21-1 to TRBJ2-1; the D call TRBD2 from the table was never checked on the DNA. TRBV21-1 is termed a pseudogene. The CDR3 runs 13 residues. Here the CDR3 reads CAVQAGFYNEQFF. The CDR3 DNA reads as TGTGCCGTACAAGCGGGGTTTTACAATGAGCAGTTCTTC.

The chain combines TRBV10-3 with TRBJ1-5; D not certain. The V and J ends lost 2 bases and 3 bases respectively, with 8 bases between them. CDR1 is ENHRY and CDR2 is SYGVKD in the germline V gene. CDR3 length equals 14 residues. This CDR3 reads CAISENGNNQPQHF. Here the CDR3 DNA reads TGTGCCATCAGTGAGAACGGGAACAATCAGCCCCAGCATTTT.

The genes are TRBV2 and TRBJ2-1, with D perhaps matching TRBD1 (5 bases). Germline-derived CDR1 and CDR2 are SNHLY and FYNNEI. This CDR3 has 16 amino acids. V gave up 3 bases and J gave up 8 bases, with 20 bases separating them. The CDR3 sequence is CASSDLYQGAVDEQFF. CDR3 sequence (DNA): TGTGCCAGCAGTGACCTCTACCAAGGGGCTGTGGATGAGCAGTTCTTC. The full variable domain, in which reference TRBV2 and TRBJ2-1 provide the parts outside the CDR3, is EPEVTQTPSHQVTQMGQEVILRCVPISNHLYFYWYRQILGQKVEFLVSFYNNEISEKSEIFDDQFSVERPDGSNFTLKIRSTKLEDSAMYFCASSDLYQGAVDEQFFGPGTRLTVL.

The genes are TRBV5-1 and TRBJ2-3; D not certain. V shed 0 bases and J shed 7 bases, with 6 bases lying between them. CDR1 is SGHRS and CDR2 is YFSETQ in the germline V gene. This CDR3 is 12 amino acids long. CDR3 residues: CASSLEQNTQYF. The CDR3 DNA reads as TGCGCCAGCAGCTTGGAGCAAAATACGCAGTATTTT.

This chain connects TRBV7-9 to TRBJ2-1; 13 nucleotides agree with TRBD2. The V segment lost 4 bases and the J segment 0 bases; nucleotides outside the gene matches: 9. This CDR3 is 19 amino acids long. Germline V lookup: CDR1 SEHNR, CDR2 FQNEAQ (reference sequence). The CDR3 DNA reads TGTGCCAGCAGCTCCCTCGGGACTAGCGGGACCTTCTCCTACAATGAGCAGTTCTTC. It specifies CASSSLGTSGTFSYNEQFF.

The chain links TRBV11-2 to TRBJ2-1, with TRBD1 matching over 12 bases. J was trimmed by 9 bases and V by 3 bases; bases with no gene match: 6. The CDR3 spans 15 residues. CDR1 is SGHAT and CDR2 is FQNNGV in the germline V gene. The CDR3, as DNA: TGTGCCAGCAGCTTCGCCGGGACAGGGGGCGGTGAGCAGTTCTTC. Protein sequence: CASSFAGTGGGEQFF.

V is TRBV9 and J is TRBJ2-1, with 7 positions matching TRBD2. The length of the CDR3 is 18 residues. From germline, CDR1 is SGDLS and CDR2 YYNGEE. Unmatched junction bases numbered 20, after V lost 4 bases and J lost 7 bases. The CDR3 sequence is CASSKERRATSRLNEQFF. CDR3 bases: TGTGCCAGCAGCAAAGAGAGGAGGGCGACTAGCCGGCTTAATGAGCAGTTCTTC. The full variable domain, completed using reference TRBV9 and TRBJ2-1, is DSGVTQTPKHLITATGQRVTLRCSPRSGDLSVYWYQQSLDQGLQFLIQYYNGEERAKGNILERFSAQQFPDLHSELNLSSLELGDSALYFCASSKERRATSRLNEQFFGPGTRLTVL.

This clone was counted between two and nine times. The gene calls are TRBV18 and TRBJ2-4, with 7 bases that match TRBD1. CDR1 is KGHSH, CDR2 LQKENI, per germline. J lost 4 bases, V lost 6 bases, and 3 bases had no gene match. The CDR3 has 13 amino acids. In nucleotides, the CDR3 is TGTGCCAGCTCTTCGGGACAGAAAAACATTCAGTACTTC. Translating gives CASSSGQKNIQYF.

V is TRBV9 and J is TRBJ2-2, with D perhaps TRBD2 (7 bases). The CDR3 is made up of 15 amino acids. Trimming cost V 5 bases and J 6 bases, with 17 bases left between them. Looked up from germline, CDR1 is SGDLS and CDR2 is YYNGEE. The CDR3 sequence: CASSEGGAQSGELFF. In nucleotides, the CDR3 is TGTGCCAGCAGTGAGGGGGGGGCGCAATCCGGGGAGCTGTTTTTT. The complete variable domain, with remaining parts taken from reference TRBV9 and TRBJ2-2, reads DSGVTQTPKHLITATGQRVTLRCSPRSGDLSVYWYQQSLDQGLQFLIQYYNGEERAKGNILERFSAQQFPDLHSELNLSSLELGDSALYFCASSEGGAQSGELFFGEGSRLTVL.